This TCR beta chain was found in a study of cytomegalovirus exposure and HLA in healthy donors. The germline CDR1 and CDR2 sequences are SNHLY and FYNNEI. J lost 6 bases, V lost 3 bases, and 7 bases had no gene match. This CDR3 contains 15 residues. This PCR relied on a set of 60 Vbeta primers and 13 Jbeta primers. The repertoire was sequenced with immunoSEQ multiplex PCR; TCRdb's copy has only in-frame clones and lacks some. The table records more than 90,000 clones, about 70% of them present only once. This clonotype originated in a human donor in good health. The chain links TRBV2 to TRBJ2-7; 11 bases line up with TRBD1. Sequences were obtained from PBMCs. CDR3 region: CASSDGQGALGEQYF. In DNA form, the CDR3 reads TGTGCCAGCAGTGACGGACAGGGGGCGCTGGGCGAGCAGTACTTC.